The 31 T cell receptor beta chains given below trace back to one sample, sequenced in a study of T cells after yellow fever vaccination. Via MiXCR, TCRdb re-called the 5' RACE reads, giving one row per CDR3 protein. Among 500,000 to 700,000 distinct CDR3 sequences listed, 15% to 20% were seen once. This material consisted of PBMCs, taken 15 days after the yellow fever booster vaccination. Receptor source: a man aged 25-45 years who received the YFV17D yellow fever vaccine.

This clonotype was seen only a few times. The chain combines TRBV19 with TRBJ2-7; unclear D gene. The CDR3 runs 14 residues. The germline V and J ends were trimmed by 5 bases and 0 bases, with 11 bases remaining between them. Germline-derived CDR1 and CDR2 are LNHDA and SQIVND (reference sequence). The DNA of the CDR3 is TGTGCCAGTAGTGCCAGCGTGGGCTCCTACGAGCAGTACTTC. This translates into CASSASVGSYEQYF.

This clonotype was seen a handful of times. The rearrangement joins TRBV5-1 to TRBJ2-3; 7 nucleotides align to TRBD1. Germline V gene lookup returns CDR1 SGHRS and CDR2 YFSETQ. The CDR3 has 17 residues. With 0 bases clipped from V and 6 bases from J, the junction kept 13 bases outside the gene matches. CDR3 amino acids: CASSLDTFAKGADTQYF. The CDR3 DNA follows: TGCGCCAGCAGCTTGGATACGTTCGCGAAGGGGGCGGATACGCAGTATTTT.

This clonotype has more than one count but fewer than ten. The chain joins TRBV30 to TRBJ2-2; D uncertain. Trimming took 4 bases from V and 6 from J, leaving 9 bases between them. The CDR3 loop spans 12 amino acids. Germline CDR1 GTSNPN, CDR2 SVGIG (reference sequence). The chain's CDR3 is CAWKYSSGELFF. As DNA, the CDR3 is TGTGCCTGGAAGTACAGTTCCGGGGAGCTGTTTTTT.

This clonotype was found a few times. This chain connects TRBV29-1 to TRBJ2-1; either TRBD1 or TRBD2 may fit D (6 bases each). V gave up 7 bases and J gave up 3 bases, with 16 bases separating them. Germline V lookup: CDR1 SQVTM, CDR2 ANQGSEA. The CDR3 is 14 amino acids. For the CDR3, the DNA is TGCAGCGCCGAAGGGGGGTGGGGCTACAATGAGCAGTTCTTC. It translates to CSAEGGWGYNEQFF.

This clonotype was counted between two and nine times. V is TRBV5-1 and J is TRBJ2-5; 7 bases fit TRBD1. The CDR3 covers 16 residues. The germline V gene encodes CDR1 SGHRS and CDR2 YFSETQ. V shed 2 bases, J shed 5 bases, and the junction held 12 bases outside the gene matches. CDR3 sequence reads: CASSFLTTQQGETQYF. The CDR3 DNA reads TGCGCCAGCAGCTTTTTAACGACTCAACAGGGGGAGACCCAGTACTTC.

This rearrangement joins TRBV7-6 to TRBJ2-5; TRBD1 might be the D (5 bases). V shed 5 bases and J shed 1 base, with 11 bases lying between them. Germline values: CDR1 SGHVS, CDR2 FNYEAQ. The CDR3 extends over 14 amino acids. The CDR3 DNA sequence: TGTGCCAGCAGCCCCCGACAGTCCCAAGAGACCCAGTACTTC. This encodes CASSPRQSQETQYF.

The rearrangement links TRBV7-9 to TRBJ2-5; tentatively, D is TRBD2 (6 bases). Germline values: CDR1 SEHNR, CDR2 FQNEAQ (reference sequence). This CDR3 is built from 13 residues. Trimming took off 2 bases at V and 3 bases at J, with 7 bases between the two ends. The CDR3 coding sequence is TGTGCCAGCAGCTTAAGACTAGAAGAGACCCAGTACTTC. This gives the protein CASSLRLEETQYF.

This clonotype was observed a handful of times. The CDR3 loop is CASSQDRRKYF. The DNA for the CDR3 is TGTGCCAGCAGCCAAGACAGACGGAAGTACTTC. This chain uses TRBV7-3 with TRBJ2-5; D may be TRBD1 (5 bases). Germline CDR1 and CDR2: SGHTA and FQGTGA. Trimming removed 5 bases from V and 12 bases from J, with 13 bases in between. The CDR3 contains 11 residues.

In its sample, this clonotype was seen a few times. The chain combines TRBV5-5 with TRBJ1-2, with a weak D call TRBD1 (5 bases). CDR1 and CDR2 from the germline V gene are SGHKS and YYEKEE (reference sequence). V was clipped by 1 base and J by 6 bases, with 16 bases between them. The CDR3 runs to 15 residues. The DNA of the CDR3 is TGTGCCAGCAGCTTGTTAGGGGCGCCGAGGGATGGCTACACCTTC. Translation gives CASSLLGAPRDGYTF.

This clonotype was seen a handful of times. The rearrangement uses TRBV19 and TRBJ2-3, with D possibly matching TRBD2 (5 bases). Germline V lookup: CDR1 LNHDA, CDR2 SQIVND (reference sequence). CDR3 length: 12 residues. The V end lost 6 bases, the J end lost 4 bases, and 8 bases lay between the germline ends. Here the CDR3 DNA reads TGTGCCAGTAGGGGGAGAGCAGATACGCAGTATTTT. Translating it yields CASRGRADTQYF.

The chain joins TRBV2 to TRBJ1-6, with TRBD1 matching over 7 bases. The J segment lost 7 bases and the V segment lost 2 bases, leaving 5 bases of the junction unmatched. Germline values: CDR1 SNHLY, CDR2 FYNNEI. The CDR3 is 15 amino acids. CDR3 DNA: TGTGCCAGCAGTGAACAGGGGGGAGTAAATTCACCCCTCCACTTT. Translating it yields CASSEQGGVNSPLHF. The variable domain in full, with the rest retrieved from reference TRBV2 and TRBJ1-6, is EPEVTQTPSHQVTQMGQEVILRCVPISNHLYFYWYRQILGQKVEFLVSFYNNEISEKSEIFDDQFSVERPDGSNFTLKIRSTKLEDSAMYFCASSEQGGVNSPLHFGNGTRLTVT.

This chain joins TRBV7-9 and TRBJ2-3; TRBD2 matches at 7 bases. The CDR3 loop spans 14 amino acids. Germline loops: CDR1 SEHNR, CDR2 FQNEAQ (reference sequence). The ends lost 2 bases at V and 4 bases at J; junction bases unmatched: 3. The CDR3 nucleotides are TGTGCCAGCAGCTTATCGCGGGAGCCAGATACGCAGTATTTT. Its translation: CASSLSREPDTQYF.

V is TRBV14 and J is TRBJ1-4, with D possibly matching TRBD1 (5 bases). CDR1 and CDR2 (germline): SGHDN, FVKESK. The CDR3 length is 15 residues. The V and J ends lost 1 base and 5 bases respectively, with 11 bases between them. The CDR3 DNA reads TGTGCCAGCAGCCAAGCGGCAGGGCAGAATGAAAAACTGTTTTTT. Translated, it gives CASSQAAGQNEKLFF.

This chain uses TRBV6-1 with TRBJ2-1; 13 positions agree with TRBD2. CDR1 is MNHNS, CDR2 SASEGT, per germline. Trimming at V came to 5 bases and at J to 6 bases, leaving 16 bases not matched to a gene. The CDR3 is 19 amino acids. In DNA form, the CDR3 reads TGTGCCAGCAGTCGAACTGGACTAGCGGGAGAGTTGAAGGGCAATGAGCAGTTCTTC. Translating gives CASSRTGLAGELKGNEQFF.

V usage is TRBV5-1 and J usage is TRBJ2-5; 7 bases line up with TRBD1. From germline, CDR1 is SGHRS and CDR2 YFSETQ. The CDR3 loop spans 14 amino acids. Trimming removed 3 bases from V and 4 bases from J; junction bases left unmatched: 6. This CDR3 is CASSWTGGAETQYF. Written as DNA, the CDR3 is TGCGCCAGCAGCTGGACAGGTGGGGCAGAGACCCAGTACTTC.

The CDR3 bases are TGTGCCAGCAGCGCGGGACAGAGCTTCTACGAGCAGTACTTC. It encodes CASSAGQSFYEQYF. V and J are TRBV7-2 and TRBJ2-7, with D maybe TRBD1 (7 bases). V was shortened by 5 bases and J by 3 bases, with 14 bases between the two germline ends. Germline CDR1 is SGHTA and CDR2 is FQGNSA. The CDR3 is 14 amino acids. Full variable domain (outside the CDR3, taken from reference TRBV7-2 and TRBJ2-7): GAGVSQSPSNKVTEKGKDVELRCDPISGHTALYWYRQSLGQGLEFLIYFQGNSAPDKSGLPSDRFSAERTGGSVSTLTIQRTQQEDSAVYLCASSAGQSFYEQYFGPGTRLTVT.

This clonotype was found a few times. The chain employs TRBV5-6 and TRBJ2-2, with D maybe TRBD2 (6 bases). The V gene's germline CDR1 is SGHDT and CDR2 YYEEEE. V was clipped by 1 base and J by 3 bases, with 10 bases between them. This CDR3 region has 15 residues. The CDR3 loop is CASSLLGTYTGELFF. CDR3 bases: TGTGCCAGCAGCTTGTTGGGGACTTACACCGGGGAGCTGTTTTTT.

This clonotype has a handful of counts. The rearrangement links TRBV3-1 to TRBJ2-7; 7 bases agree with TRBD2. The germline V gene has CDR1 LGHDT and CDR2 YNNKEL (reference sequence). V trimming: 0 bases; J trimming: 2 bases; junction bases outside the gene matches: 4. This CDR3 has 15 residues. The CDR3 region is CASSQDLAAPYEQYF. As DNA, the CDR3 is TGTGCCAGCAGCCAAGATCTAGCGGCCCCCTACGAGCAGTACTTC.

A few counts support this clonotype. The chain is built from TRBV2 and TRBJ2-7, with D hard to call. The CDR3 has 11 amino acids. V dropped 3 bases and J dropped 13 bases, with 13 bases sitting between them. Germline V gene lookup returns CDR1 SNHLY and CDR2 FYNNEI. CDR3 protein: CASSEVTVLYF. The CDR3 nucleotides are TGTGCCAGCAGTGAGGTGACGGTATTATACTTC.

V is TRBV7-9 and J is TRBJ2-1; 7 bases agree with TRBD2. There are 14 residues in the CDR3. Germline V gene sequence: CDR1 SEHNR, CDR2 FQNEAQ (reference sequence). V was clipped by 1 base and J by 9 bases; unmatched bases: 6. CDR3 in amino acids: CASSLDGGSSEQFF. Here the CDR3 DNA reads TGTGCCAGCAGCTTAGATGGCGGGAGTAGTGAGCAGTTCTTC.

The rearrangement links TRBV18 to TRBJ2-1; D not resolved. The germline V gene has CDR1 KGHSH and CDR2 LQKENI. Trimming took 0 bases from V and 4 from J, leaving 7 bases between them. The CDR3 consists of 14 residues. The CDR3: CASSPPGSYNEQFF. The DNA for the CDR3 is TGTGCCAGCTCACCACCCGGGTCTTACAATGAGCAGTTCTTC. Complete variable domain (other parts from reference TRBV18 and TRBJ2-1): NAGVMQNPRHLVRRRGQEARLRCSPMKGHSHVYWYRQLPEEGLKFMVYLQKENIIDESGMPKERFSAEFPKEGPSILRIQQVVRGDSAAYFCASSPPGSYNEQFFGPGTRLTVL.

V is TRBV12-3 or TRBV12-4 and J is TRBJ2-7; possibly TRBD1 or TRBD2 for D (6 bases each). CDR3 length: 12 amino acids. The V end lost 8 bases, the J end lost 7 bases, and 15 bases lay between the germline ends. The CDR3 coding sequence is TGTGCCAGCGCTCGGGGGCTGAGGGAGCAGTACTTC. Translated: CASARGLREQYF.

A few counts support this clonotype. V and J are TRBV20-1 and TRBJ2-5; possible D gene TRBD1, 5 bases. Trimming shortened V by 1 base and J by 5 bases, and 17 bases separated the two germline ends. CDR1 DFQATT and CDR2 SNEGSKA come from the germline V gene (reference sequence). The CDR3 consists of 15 residues. CDR3 sequence: CSARGNRISQETQYF. CDR3 DNA: TGCAGTGCTAGAGGCAACAGGATCTCCCAGGAGACCCAGTACTTC.

The rearrangement uses TRBV5-8 and TRBJ1-2, with D possibly TRBD1 on 5 matching bases. There are 11 residues in the CDR3. Germline CDR1 SGHTS, CDR2 YDEGEE. V shed 7 bases and J shed 3 bases, with 7 bases lying between them. DNA for the CDR3: TGTGCCAGCGGGGCACACTATGGCTACACCTTC. Protein sequence: CASGAHYGYTF. Combining the CDR3 with reference TRBV5-8 and TRBJ1-2 gives the whole variable domain EAGVTQSPTHLIKTRGQQATLRCSPISGHTSVYWYQQALGLGLQFLLWYDEGEERNRGNFPPRFSGRQFPNYSSELNVNALELEDSALYLCASGAHYGYTFGSGTRLTVV.

The chain employs TRBV27 and TRBJ1-1; no firm D call. Trimming left V 2 bases short and J 0 bases short, with 10 bases between. The CDR3 sequence is 15 residues long. CDR1 and CDR2 from the germline V gene are MNHEY and SMNVEV (reference sequence). The CDR3 protein is CASSLTTFLNTEAFF. In nucleotides, the CDR3 is TGTGCCAGCAGTTTAACGACCTTCCTGAACACTGAAGCTTTCTTT.

This clonotype has just a few counts. The chain is built from TRBV7-2 and TRBJ2-5, with D perhaps matching TRBD2 (5 bases). Germline assignment: CDR1 SGHTA and CDR2 FQGNSA. The CDR3 is 14 amino acids. V lost 6 bases and J lost 3, with 14 bases in between. CDR3 region: CASSYRGAKETQYF. As DNA, the CDR3 is TGTGCCAGCAGTTATCGGGGAGCCAAAGAGACCCAGTACTTC.

This clonotype was seen only a few times. The chain employs TRBV5-4 and TRBJ2-1; possibly TRBD2 for D (6 bases). The ends were cut back, 1 base at V and 4 bases at J, with 9 bases in the middle. Per the germline V gene, CDR1 is SGHNT and CDR2 is YYREEE (reference sequence). CDR3 size: 14 residues. DNA for the CDR3: TGTGCCAGCAGCTTGACTAGCCCGTACAATGAGCAGTTCTTC. It is translated as CASSLTSPYNEQFF. The full variable domain, completed using reference TRBV5-4 and TRBJ2-1, is ETGVTQSPTHLIKTRGQQVTLRCSSQSGHNTVSWYQQALGQGPQFIFQYYREEENGRGNFPPRFSGLQFPNYSSELNVNALELDDSALYLCASSLTSPYNEQFFGPGTRLTVL.

The V and J genes are TRBV12-3 or TRBV12-4 and TRBJ2-1; 9 bases fit TRBD1. V lost 7 bases to trimming and J lost 6 bases; unmatched junction nucleotides: 10. The CDR3 consists of 15 residues. The CDR3 nucleotides read TGTGCCAGCAACGGTCGGACAGGGGTATTCAATGAGCAGTTCTTC. Translated, it gives CASNGRTGVFNEQFF.

In its sample, this clonotype was seen a few times. The genes are TRBV5-1 and TRBJ1-1, with 9 bases fitting TRBD1. The CDR3 has 18 amino acids. Germline lookup yields CDR1 SGHRS and CDR2 YFSETQ. Trimming took 4 bases from V and 3 from J; bases not matched to a gene: 16. The DNA for the CDR3 is TGCGCCAGCAGCCGAAACCCAACCCGGACAGGGGCGGACACTGAAGCTTTCTTT. It translates to CASSRNPTRTGADTEAFF. Combining the CDR3 with reference TRBV5-1 and TRBJ1-1 gives the whole variable domain KAGVTQTPRYLIKTRGQQVTLSCSPISGHRSVSWYQQTPGQGLQFLFEYFSETQRNKGNFPGRFSGRQFSNSRSEMNVSTLELGDSALYLCASSRNPTRTGADTEAFFGQGTRLTVV.

This clonotype was observed many times. This chain connects TRBV6-5 to TRBJ2-5; 10 bases map to TRBD2. The CDR3 is made up of 16 amino acids. From germline, CDR1 is MNHEY and CDR2 SVGAGI. V dropped 0 bases and J dropped 5; count of bases not matched to a gene: 6. The CDR3 coding sequence is TGTGCCAGCAGTTACTCCACTAGCGGGGTGGGGGAGACCCAGTACTTC. This sequence encodes CASSYSTSGVGETQYF.

The rearrangement uses TRBV20-1 and TRBJ2-7; no clear D gene. The length of the CDR3 is 14 residues. Germline CDR1 reads DFQATT; CDR2 reads SNEGSKA (reference sequence). The ends were cut back, 1 base at V and 0 bases at J, with 10 bases in the middle. The CDR3 loop is CSARGRGNSYEQYF. CDR3 in DNA: TGCAGTGCTAGAGGGAGAGGAAACTCCTACGAGCAGTACTTC.